This T cell receptor beta chain was found in a study of blood T cell repertoires in COVID-19. Background on the study: Acute and convalescent COVID-19 samples came from the United States, Italy and Spain. From T cells, B-cell-depleted T cells, or PBMCs came the material, which was cDNA or gDNA.

Some clones are missing from TCRdb's copy, which holds only in-frame ones; the method was immunoSEQ multiplex PCR. The sample lists approximately 220,000 clones; approximately 84% were seen once. Looked up from germline, CDR1 is LNHDA and CDR2 is SQIVND (reference sequence). This CDR3 has 16 amino acids. V was clipped by 3 bases and J by 4 bases, with 17 bases between them. This TCR was recovered from an elderly woman with acute or convalescent COVID-19. The rearrangement joins TRBV19 to TRBJ2-3; TRBD1 might be the D (6 bases). Sequenced sample: peripheral blood. CDR3 nucleotide sequence: TGTGCCAGTAGTATTGCCCTGGACAGAGTGGCAGATACGCAGTATTTT. This encodes CASSIALDRVADTQYF.